This TCR beta chain appears in the sequencing data of a study of blood T cell repertoires in COVID-19. Original processing notes: Quantification of nucleated cells was approximated via reference gene primer amplification. Some clones are missing from TCRdb's copy, which holds only in-frame ones; the method was immunoSEQ multiplex PCR. V and J calls and clone size follow that table, whereas D and trimming were derived from the DNA. The repertoire includes around 140,000 clones, about four fifths of them detected once, and more than 7.5% sits in the top ten. Germline loops: CDR1 GTSNPN, CDR2 SVGIG (reference sequence). V lost 0 bases to trimming and J lost 4 bases; unmatched junction nucleotides: 4. The CDR3 extends over 14 amino acids.

The rearrangement links TRBV30 to TRBJ1-2, with 8 bases identical to TRBD1. This receptor was taken from a woman in her sixties or seventies with active or convalescent COVID-19. Material for sequencing was peripheral blood. CDR3 amino acids: CAWSVPGQGYGYTF. In DNA form, the CDR3 reads TGTGCCTGGAGTGTACCCGGACAGGGCTATGGCTACACCTTC.